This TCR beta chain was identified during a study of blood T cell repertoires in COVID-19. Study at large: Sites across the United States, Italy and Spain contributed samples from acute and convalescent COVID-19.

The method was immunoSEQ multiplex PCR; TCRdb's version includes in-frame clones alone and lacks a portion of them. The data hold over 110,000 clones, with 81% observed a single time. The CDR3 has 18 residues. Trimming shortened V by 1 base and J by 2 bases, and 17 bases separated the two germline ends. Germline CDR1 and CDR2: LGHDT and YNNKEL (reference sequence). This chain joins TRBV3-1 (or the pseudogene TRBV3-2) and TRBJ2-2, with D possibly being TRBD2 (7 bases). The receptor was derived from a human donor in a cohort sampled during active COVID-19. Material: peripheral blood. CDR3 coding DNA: TGTGCCAGCAGCCAAGTGGGGGCAGCGGGACTTAACACCGGGGAGCTGTTTTTT. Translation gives CASSQVGAAGLNTGELFF.